This TCR beta chain was captured by sequencing in a study of blood T cell repertoires in COVID-19. Study details: T cells, B-cell-depleted T cells, or PBMCs supplied cDNA or gDNA.

Participants' reported clinical history set cohort assignment. Germline CDR1 reads SGDLS; CDR2 reads YYNGEE. The CDR3 spans 12 residues. V dropped 3 bases and J dropped 6 bases, with 9 bases sitting between them. The count of this clone is one. As handled by the study authors: Counts of nucleated cells, estimated from reference gene primer amplification, were obtained. Only in-frame clones appear in the TCRdb table, and some are missing; sequencing was by immunoSEQ multiplex PCR. V, J and clone size reflect that table, while D and trimming were determined from the DNA. The table records about 130,000 clones, under 85% of them present only once.

Sequences were obtained from PBMCs or T cells enriched from blood (not recorded which). J is TRBJ1-1 and V is TRBV9, with D unclear. The clonotype was recovered from a man aged 25-45 years who had recovered from COVID-19. CDR3 nucleotide sequence: TGTGCCAGCAGCGCGGTCGGGGCTGAAGCTTTCTTT. This gives the protein CASSAVGAEAFF. Variable domain in full (rest from reference TRBV9 and TRBJ1-1): DSGVTQTPKHLITATGQRVTLRCSPRSGDLSVYWYQQSLDQGLQFLIQYYNGEERAKGNILERFSAQQFPDLHSELNLSSLELGDSALYFCASSAVGAEAFFGQGTRLTVV.